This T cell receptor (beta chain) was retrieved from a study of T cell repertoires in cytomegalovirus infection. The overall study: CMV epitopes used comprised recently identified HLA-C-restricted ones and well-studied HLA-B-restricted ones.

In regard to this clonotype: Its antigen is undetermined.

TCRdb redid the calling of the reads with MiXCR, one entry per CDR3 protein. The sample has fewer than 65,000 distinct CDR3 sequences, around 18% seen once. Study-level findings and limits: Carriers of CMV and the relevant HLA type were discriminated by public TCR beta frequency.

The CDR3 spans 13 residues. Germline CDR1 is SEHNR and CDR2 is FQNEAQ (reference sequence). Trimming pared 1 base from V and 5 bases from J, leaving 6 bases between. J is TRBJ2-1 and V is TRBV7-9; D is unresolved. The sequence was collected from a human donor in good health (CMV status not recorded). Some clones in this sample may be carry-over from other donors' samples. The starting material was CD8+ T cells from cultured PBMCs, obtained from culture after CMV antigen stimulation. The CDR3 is CASSLVPDNEQFF. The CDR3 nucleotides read TGTGCCAGCAGCTTAGTCCCCGACAATGAGCAGTTCTTC.